This TCR beta chain was found in a study of identical twins. MiXCR, run by TCRdb on the 5' RACE reads, gives a single entry per CDR3 protein. This sample has around 650,000 distinct CDR3 sequences, with just over 7% found just once. This clonotype came up a few times. Antigen: not known. The CDR3 is 15 amino acids. Germline V gives CDR1 MNHEY, CDR2 SMNVEV (reference sequence). V shed 8 bases, J shed 6 bases, and the junction held 10 bases outside the gene matches. Overall study results and limits: Models came in too low on out-of-frame TCR alpha sharing in monozygotic twins.

These data were likewise used in another study, on yellow fever vaccine responses in identical twins.

The chain uses TRBV27 and TRBJ2-1, with 10 bases that match TRBD1. This TCR derives from a woman under 30 in good health. The sample taken for sequencing was PBMCs. As DNA, the CDR3 is TGTGCCAGCCGCCTGACAGGGGGCCACCTCAATGAGCAGTTCTTC. Its protein product is CASRLTGGHLNEQFF.